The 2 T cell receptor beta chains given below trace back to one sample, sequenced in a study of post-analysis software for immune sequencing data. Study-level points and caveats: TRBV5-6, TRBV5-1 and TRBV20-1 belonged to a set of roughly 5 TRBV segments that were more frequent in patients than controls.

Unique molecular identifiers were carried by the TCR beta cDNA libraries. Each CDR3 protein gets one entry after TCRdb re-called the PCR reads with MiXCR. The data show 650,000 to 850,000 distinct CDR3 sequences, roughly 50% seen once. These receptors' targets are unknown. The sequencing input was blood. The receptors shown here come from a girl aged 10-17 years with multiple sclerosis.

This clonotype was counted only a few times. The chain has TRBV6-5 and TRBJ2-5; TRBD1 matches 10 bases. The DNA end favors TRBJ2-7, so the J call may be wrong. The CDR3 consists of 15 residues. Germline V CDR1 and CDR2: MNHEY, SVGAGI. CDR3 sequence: CASTQPGQGSHEQYF. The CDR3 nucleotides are TGTGCCAGCACTCAACCGGGACAGGGGTCCCACGAGCAGTACTTC.

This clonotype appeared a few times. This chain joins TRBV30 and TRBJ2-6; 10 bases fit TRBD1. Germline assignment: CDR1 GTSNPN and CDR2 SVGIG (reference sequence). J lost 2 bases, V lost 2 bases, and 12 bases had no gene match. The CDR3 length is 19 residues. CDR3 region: CAWSFDRPGTGAGANVLTF. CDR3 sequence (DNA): TGTGCCTGGAGTTTTGACCGTCCCGGGACAGGGGCTGGGGCCAACGTCCTGACTTTC.